The next 20 T cell receptor beta chains were all read from a single sample in a study of T cells after yellow fever vaccination. TCRdb re-called the 5' RACE reads with MiXCR, one entry per CDR3 protein. The profile covers about 52,000 distinct CDR3 sequences, with 6% to 8.5% appearing a single time and 24% taken by the ten largest. Material: CD8+ T cells not binding an NS4B(214-222) dextramer, sorted from PBMCs, obtained roughly 47 days after the first yellow fever vaccination. Receptors were obtained from a young man who received the YFV17D yellow fever vaccine.

This clonotype was observed many times. This chain joins TRBV11-2 and TRBJ2-3; D ambiguous. V lost 2 bases to trimming and J lost 1 base, with 4 bases between them. Germline V lookup: CDR1 SGHAT, CDR2 FQNNGV. The CDR3 contains 13 residues. CDR3 residues: CASSLTGTDTQYF. CDR3 bases: TGTGCCAGCAGCTTAACGGGCACAGATACGCAGTATTTT.

V and J are TRBV6-1 and TRBJ2-6; no clear D. Trimming removed 0 bases from V and 1 base from J, with 4 bases in between. This CDR3 comprises 15 residues. The V gene's germline CDR1 is MNHNS and CDR2 SASEGT. The CDR3 coding sequence is TGTGCCAGCAGTGAAGCAGGGTCTGGGGCCAACGTCCTGACTTTC. It translates to CASSEAGSGANVLTF.

This clonotype was seen a few times. The genes are TRBV5-1 and TRBJ2-2, with 9 bases aligning to TRBD1. Trimming removed 4 bases from V and 5 bases from J; junction bases left unmatched: 12. Germline CDR1 reads SGHRS; CDR2 reads YFSETQ. This CDR3 region has 17 residues. The CDR3 DNA is TGCGCCAGCAGCCGTCCCCCCAGGACAGGGGATACCGGGGAGCTGTTTTTT. This encodes CASSRPPRTGDTGELFF. Drawing the rest from reference TRBV5-1 and TRBJ2-2, the complete variable domain is KAGVTQTPRYLIKTRGQQVTLSCSPISGHRSVSWYQQTPGQGLQFLFEYFSETQRNKGNFPGRFSGRQFSNSRSEMNVSTLELGDSALYLCASSRPPRTGDTGELFFGEGSRLTVL.

The table lists this clonotype with a few counts. The gene calls are TRBV12-3 or TRBV12-4 and TRBJ1-2; D is unclear. The V end was cut by 6 bases, the J end by 8 bases, with 13 bases between. The CDR3 runs to 12 residues. The CDR3 protein is CASSWVGFGYTF. CDR3 nucleotides: TGTGCCAGCAGCTGGGTTGGTTTCGGCTACACCTTC.

This clonotype was counted between two and nine times. The rearrangement uses TRBV9 and TRBJ2-7, with 7 bases identical to TRBD1. V dropped 4 bases and J dropped 6; count of bases not matched to a gene: 7. The CDR3 totals 13 residues. Germline V CDR1 and CDR2: SGDLS, YYNGEE. The CDR3 is CASSKGGRSEQYF. CDR3 in DNA: TGTGCCAGCAGCAAAGGGGGCCGGAGCGAGCAGTACTTC.

This clonotype has a handful of counts. The rearrangement joins TRBV6-2 or TRBV6-3 to TRBJ2-2, with 14 bases matching TRBD2. Germline trimming cut 4 bases from V and 7 bases from J; bases unmatched to any gene: 2. Germline lookup yields CDR1 MNHEY and CDR2 SVGEGT. The CDR3 contains 15 residues. CDR3 DNA: TGTGCCAGCAGTTGGACTAGCGGGGGGTTCGGGGAGCTGTTTTTT. It is translated as CASSWTSGGFGELFF.

There are many counts of this clonotype. The chain has TRBV6-5 and TRBJ1-1; D uncertain. The CDR3 has 16 amino acids. Germline V lookup: CDR1 MNHEY, CDR2 SVGAGI. V lost 0 bases and J lost 4, with 15 bases in between. The CDR3 DNA reads as TGTGCCAGCAGTTACTCGCTCTCGACGGTGAGCACTGAAGCTTTCTTT. Translated: CASSYSLSTVSTEAFF.

The sample holds a few counts of this clonotype. In DNA form, the CDR3 reads TGTGCCAGCAGCTTAGGATTCGACGTCTCTGGAAACACCATATATTTT. The encoded protein is CASSLGFDVSGNTIYF. The chain links TRBV7-2 to TRBJ1-3; D unclear. Deletions cut 1 base from V and 0 bases from J, with 10 bases between. CDR1 is SGHTA, CDR2 FQGNSA, per germline. The CDR3 runs 16 residues.

In the case of this clonotype: Since a much larger clone is just one base distant, this may be a read error. The chain links TRBV6-1 to TRBJ2-5, with 12 bases matching TRBD2. Germline V CDR1 and CDR2: MNHNS, SASEGT. This CDR3 is 15 amino acids long. This CDR3 is CASSTLAGGQGTQYF. The CDR3 nucleotides are TGTGCCAGCAGTACACTAGCGGGGGGACAAGGGACCCAGTACTTC.

This clonotype was counted at least ten times. This chain uses TRBV5-6 with TRBJ2-5, with D uncertain. CDR1 SGHDT and CDR2 YYEEEE come from the germline V gene. The germline V and J ends were trimmed by 3 bases and 2 bases, with 5 bases remaining between them. This CDR3 contains 12 residues. CDR3 sequence: CASSSGQETQYF. The CDR3 DNA sequence: TGTGCCAGCAGCTCCGGACAAGAGACCCAGTACTTC.

This clonotype was picked up a small number of times. Here the CDR3 reads CASNEGSGTEAFF. CDR3 sequence (DNA): TGTGCCAGTAACGAGGGTTCGGGGACTGAAGCTTTCTTT. The chain has TRBV19 and TRBJ1-1, with no clear D. This CDR3 has 13 amino acids. Deletions cut 7 bases from V and 5 bases from J, with 14 bases between. The germline V gene encodes CDR1 LNHDA and CDR2 SQIVND (reference sequence).

The table lists this clonotype with a few counts. The chain uses TRBV29-1 and TRBJ1-1; tentative D call: TRBD1 (6 bases). Germline CDR1 is SQVTM and CDR2 is ANQGSEA. The CDR3 sequence is 13 residues long. Trimming took off 4 bases at V and 5 bases at J, with 14 bases between the two ends. CDR3 nucleotide sequence: TGCAGCGTTGGGGGGGGGGCAATAACTGAAGCTTTCTTT. Translating it yields CSVGGGAITEAFF.

V gene TRBV27 combines with J gene TRBJ2-7; D is uncertain. The CDR3 sequence is 14 residues long. Germline CDR1 reads MNHEY; CDR2 reads SMNVEV (reference sequence). The germline V and J ends were trimmed by 5 bases and 0 bases, with 11 bases remaining between them. CDR3 region: CASSIYSSSYEQYF. The CDR3 DNA reads as TGTGCCAGCAGTATCTACAGCTCCTCCTACGAGCAGTACTTC.

This clonotype was counted a few times. V usage is TRBV4-1 and J usage is TRBJ1-1; D is uncertain. V was trimmed by 2 bases and J by 3 bases, leaving 10 bases between them. Germline V gene data show CDR1 as MGHRA and CDR2 as YSYEKL. The CDR3 has 14 amino acids. CDR3 residues: CASSQHGGDTEAFF. The CDR3 DNA reads as TGCGCCAGCAGCCAACATGGAGGCGACACTGAAGCTTTCTTT.

This clonotype was detected a few times. The chain links TRBV19 to TRBJ1-5; tentatively, D is TRBD1 (5 bases). Germline V gene lookup returns CDR1 LNHDA and CDR2 SQIVND (reference sequence). The CDR3 spans 16 residues. Trimming took off 7 bases at V and 6 bases at J, with 22 bases between the two ends. CDR3 region: CASTSPRGGVGQPQHF. The CDR3 DNA reads TGTGCCAGTACCTCCCCGAGGGGAGGGGTAGGTCAGCCCCAGCATTTT.

The sample holds a few counts of this clonotype. The chain joins TRBV6-4 to TRBJ2-2; 8 bases are shared with TRBD1. Germline V lookup: CDR1 MRHNA, CDR2 SNTAGT. The CDR3 has 16 amino acids. The trim removed 2 bases at V and 5 bases at J, leaving 7 bases unmatched. The CDR3 sequence is CASSDGGQGQTGELFF. CDR3 DNA sequence: TGTGCCAGCAGTGACGGAGGACAGGGTCAAACCGGGGAGCTGTTTTTT.

There are a few counts of this clonotype. The genes are TRBV30 and TRBJ2-3, with 11 bases that match TRBD1. Germline assignment: CDR1 GTSNPN and CDR2 SVGIG (reference sequence). This CDR3 has 16 residues. Losses at the gene ends were 8 bases for V and 5 bases for J; bases not matched to a gene: 15. The CDR3 region has the DNA TGTGCCCAATCCCCTTATGGGACAGGGGGAGTAGATACGCAGTATTTT. It is translated as CAQSPYGTGGVDTQYF.

In this sample, this clonotype turned up a few times. The gene calls are TRBV2 and TRBJ2-4, with 7 nucleotides matching TRBD2. The CDR3 is 14 amino acids. Germline-derived CDR1 and CDR2 are SNHLY and FYNNEI. V lost 7 bases, J lost 0 bases, and 3 bases stayed unmatched. This CDR3 reads CASTEREAKNIQYF. CDR3 DNA: TGTGCCAGCACAGAGCGGGAAGCCAAAAACATTCAGTACTTC.

This clonotype showed up just a few times. The chain has TRBV7-6 and TRBJ2-2, with TRBD1 as a possible D gene (6 bases). Trimming cost V 4 bases and J 5 bases, with 11 bases left between them. CDR3 length: 14 residues. Looked up from germline, CDR1 is SGHVS and CDR2 is FNYEAQ. CDR3 sequence: CASSSAGETGELFF. The CDR3 nucleotides are TGTGCCAGCAGCTCCGCAGGGGAAACCGGGGAGCTGTTTTTT.

The chain couples TRBV2 to TRBJ2-1; 7 bases agree with TRBD2. The CDR3 length is 16 residues. Germline V gives CDR1 SNHLY, CDR2 FYNNEI. V was clipped by 0 bases and J by 4 bases; unmatched bases: 6. The DNA for the CDR3 is TGTGCCAGCAGTGAAGCGTCCCTAGCGGAATACAATGAGCAGTTCTTC. Residues: CASSEASLAEYNEQFF.